The source of this TCR beta chain is a study of T cell responses to AZD1222 COVID-19 vaccine. The CDR3 runs to 13 residues. The J segment lost 8 bases and the V segment lost 7 bases, leaving 10 bases of the junction unmatched. CDR1 is SGHTA and CDR2 is FQGNSA in the germline V gene. Clones were sequenced by immunoSEQ multiplex PCR, and TCRdb holds only the in-frame ones, with some missing. There are roughly 150,000 clones in the sample; 80% to 90% occur only once, and 6.9% lies in the top ten. The TCR comes from an adult who had recovered from COVID-19. The V and J genes are TRBV7-2 and TRBJ1-1; 7 positions match TRBD1. Sample: peripheral blood, taken after recovery from COVID-19. Here the CDR3 DNA reads TGTGCCAGCATCTACCTGGGACAGCTCGAAGCTTTCTTT. It codes for CASIYLGQLEAFF. The whole variable domain, remainder taken from reference TRBV7-2 and TRBJ1-1, is GAGVSQSPSNKVTEKGKDVELRCDPISGHTALYWYRQSLGQGLEFLIYFQGNSAPDKSGLPSDRFSAERTGGSVSTLTIQRTQQEDSAVYLCASIYLGQLEAFFGQGTRLTVV.